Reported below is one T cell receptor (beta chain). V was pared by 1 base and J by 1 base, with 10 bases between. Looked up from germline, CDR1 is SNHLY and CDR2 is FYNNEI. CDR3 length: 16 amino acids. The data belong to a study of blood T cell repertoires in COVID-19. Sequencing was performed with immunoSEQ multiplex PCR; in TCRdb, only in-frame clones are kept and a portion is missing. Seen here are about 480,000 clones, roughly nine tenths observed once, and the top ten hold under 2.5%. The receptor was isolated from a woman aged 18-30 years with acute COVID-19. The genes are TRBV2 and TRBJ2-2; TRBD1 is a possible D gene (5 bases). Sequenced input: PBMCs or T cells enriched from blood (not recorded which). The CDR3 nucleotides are TGTGCCAGCAGTGAAGGCGCAGGGCGGAACACCGGGGAGCTGTTTTTT. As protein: CASSEGAGRNTGELFF.